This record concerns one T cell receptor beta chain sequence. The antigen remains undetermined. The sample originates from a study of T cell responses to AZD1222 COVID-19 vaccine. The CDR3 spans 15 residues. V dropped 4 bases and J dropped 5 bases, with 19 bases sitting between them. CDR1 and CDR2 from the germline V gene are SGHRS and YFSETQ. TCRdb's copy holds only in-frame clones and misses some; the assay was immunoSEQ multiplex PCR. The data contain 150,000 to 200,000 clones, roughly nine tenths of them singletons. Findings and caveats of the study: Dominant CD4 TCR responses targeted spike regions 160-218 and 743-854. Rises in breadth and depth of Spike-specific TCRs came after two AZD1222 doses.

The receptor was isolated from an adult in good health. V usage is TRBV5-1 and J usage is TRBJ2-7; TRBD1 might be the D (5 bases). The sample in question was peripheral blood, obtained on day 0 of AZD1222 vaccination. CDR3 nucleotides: TGCGCCAGCAGCCATCTGATGGGCCAGGGTGACGAGCAGTACTTC. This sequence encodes CASSHLMGQGDEQYF.